The 26 T cell receptor beta chains listed next were all sequenced from one sample in a study of cytomegalovirus exposure and HLA in healthy donors (TCRdb year 2017). The method was the immunoSEQ multiplex PCR assay. A mixture of 60 forward primers for TCR Vbeta segments and 13 reverse primers for TCR Jbeta segments was used in the multiplex PCR. This is the immuneACCESS table as TCRdb keeps it, with only in-frame sequences that have V and J called. A part of the clones is gone; compared with another copy, unresolved V genes explain less than half, and the rest is unexplained. Counted in this sample were about 70,000 clones; 80% to 90% of them appeared once. The leading ten clones occupy roughly 2% of the sample. The sequencing sample was made of PBMCs. The receptors here all came from a woman in her 30s in good health and CMV-seronegative.

The CDR3 loop is CASSFTGGLGQPQHF. For the CDR3, the DNA is TGTGCCAGCAGTTTTACAGGGGGCTTGGGTCAGCCCCAGCATTTT. The V gene is TRBV28, the J gene TRBJ1-5; 9 bases map to TRBD1. The germline V gene encodes CDR1 MDHEN and CDR2 SYDVKM. V shed 3 bases and J 6 bases; nucleotides not matched to a gene: 6. The CDR3 consists of 15 residues.

The rearrangement joins TRBV5-4 to TRBJ2-5; 7 bases match TRBD1. V dropped 4 bases and J dropped 2; count of bases not matched to a gene: 8. There are 15 residues in the CDR3. CDR1 and CDR2 (germline): SGHNT, YYREEE (reference sequence). The CDR3 loop reads CASSPKGQDQETQYF. In DNA form, the CDR3 reads TGTGCCAGCAGCCCGAAAGGACAGGATCAAGAGACCCAGTACTTC.

The genes are TRBV19 and TRBJ2-7; 8 positions agree with TRBD1. This CDR3 has 14 residues. Germline values: CDR1 LNHDA, CDR2 SQIVND (reference sequence). J lost 0 bases, V lost 6 bases, and 4 bases had no gene match. CDR3 DNA: TGTGCCAGTAGCACAGGGGGGAGCTCCTACGAGCAGTACTTC. It codes for CASSTGGSSYEQYF.

The chain carries TRBV7-2 and TRBJ2-2; the D gene is possibly TRBD2 (5 bases). Germline CDR1 is SGHTA and CDR2 is FQGNSA. The CDR3 has 15 residues. The V gene lost 6 bases and the J gene lost 4 bases, with 15 bases spanning the gap. The DNA for the CDR3 is TGTGCCAGCAGACCGGACGCACGGGGCACCGGGGAGCTGTTTTTT. It encodes CASRPDARGTGELFF.

This chain uses TRBV28 with TRBJ2-5; maybe TRBD2 (7 bases). There are 14 residues in the CDR3. Germline V gives CDR1 MDHEN, CDR2 SYDVKM. Trimming pared 2 bases from V and 2 bases from J, leaving 9 bases between. The CDR3, as DNA: TGTGCCAGCAGTTTAAGCGGGACACAAGAGACCCAGTACTTC. It codes for CASSLSGTQETQYF.

The rearrangement joins TRBV6-5 to TRBJ2-2; 7 bases are a match to TRBD1. The V segment lost 4 bases and the J segment 5 bases; nucleotides outside the gene matches: 7. Germline loops: CDR1 MNHEY, CDR2 SVGAGI. The CDR3 has 15 residues. CDR3 region: CASSFNRGFTGELFF. The DNA of the CDR3 is TGTGCCAGCAGTTTTAACAGGGGTTTTACCGGGGAGCTGTTTTTT.

The CDR3 sequence is CASSLAGPPVSYEQYF. The CDR3, as DNA: TGTGCCAGCAGTTTAGCGGGGCCGCCCGTTTCCTACGAGCAGTACTTC. This chain joins TRBV27 and TRBJ2-7, with D possibly TRBD2 on 6 matching bases. Trimming pared 2 bases from V and 1 base from J, leaving 15 bases between. Germline CDR1 MNHEY, CDR2 SMNVEV (reference sequence). This CDR3 has 16 amino acids.

The chain carries TRBV28 and TRBJ2-3, with D perhaps TRBD1 (6 bases). The CDR3 sequence is 12 residues long. Per the germline V gene, CDR1 is MDHEN and CDR2 is SYDVKM. V was cut by 7 bases and J by 9 bases, with 14 bases left in between. The CDR3 nucleotides read TGTGCCAGCACCCAGATGAGGGGGACGCAGTATTTT. Its translation is CASTQMRGTQYF. The whole variable domain, remainder taken from reference TRBV28 and TRBJ2-3, is DVKVTQSSRYLVKRTGEKVFLECVQDMDHENMFWYRQDPGLGLRLIYFSYDVKMKEKGDIPEGYSVSREKKERFSLILESASTNQTSMYLCASTQMRGTQYFGPGTRLTVL.

This rearrangement joins TRBV7-2 to TRBJ2-1, with 7 bases aligning to TRBD1. V lost 4 bases and J lost 4; bases outside the gene matches: 4. Germline CDR1 SGHTA, CDR2 FQGNSA. The CDR3 spans 14 residues. CDR3 protein: CASSSPGQYNEQFF. The DNA of the CDR3 is TGTGCCAGCAGCTCACCGGGACAGTACAATGAGCAGTTCTTC.

The chain uses TRBV27 and TRBJ2-1, with TRBD2 matching over 14 bases. CDR3 length: 15 residues. V lost 3 bases and J lost 9; bases outside the gene matches: 4. Per the germline V gene, CDR1 is MNHEY and CDR2 is SMNVEV (reference sequence). CDR3 region: CASSFLTSGRGEQFF. CDR3 DNA: TGTGCCAGCAGTTTTTTGACTAGCGGGAGGGGTGAGCAGTTCTTC.

This chain joins TRBV11-2 and TRBJ2-7; D is unclear. The CDR3 loop spans 14 amino acids. Germline V CDR1 and CDR2: SGHAT, FQNNGV. Trimming pared 1 base from V and 2 bases from J, leaving 9 bases between. CDR3 DNA: TGTGCCAGCAGCTTAGTTGGGCAGACCTACGAGCAGTACTTC. Translating gives CASSLVGQTYEQYF.

The J gene is TRBJ2-7, the V gene TRBV14, with D possibly being TRBD1 (6 bases). V lost 7 bases and J 1 base, leaving 14 bases between the germline ends. CDR1 and CDR2 from the germline V gene are SGHDN and FVKESK. The CDR3 loop spans 14 amino acids. CDR3 loop: CASNAQGTSYEQYF. The CDR3 DNA sequence: TGTGCCAGCAACGCACAGGGTACGTCCTACGAGCAGTACTTC.

This rearrangement joins TRBV28 to TRBJ2-2; TRBD2 agrees at 10 bases. This CDR3 has 17 amino acids. CDR1 is MDHEN and CDR2 is SYDVKM in the germline V gene. The junction had 12 bases not matched to a gene; V was cut back by 5 bases and J by 6 bases. CDR3 in DNA: TGTGCCAGCAGTAACTCAGAGGCTAGCGGGAGACCCGGGGAGCTGTTTTTT. Its translation is CASSNSEASGRPGELFF.

This sequence joins TRBV5-4 and TRBJ2-5; 8 bases fit TRBD2. CDR3 length equals 12 residues. Per germline, CDR1 SGHNT and CDR2 YYREEE (reference sequence). V shed 4 bases and J 5 bases; nucleotides not matched to a gene: 1. The CDR3 loop reads CASSPGGETQYF. Here the CDR3 DNA reads TGTGCCAGCAGCCCGGGGGGGGAGACCCAGTACTTC.

The J gene is TRBJ1-5, the V gene TRBV12-5; maybe TRBD1 (5 bases). V was shortened by 0 bases and J by 5 bases, with 11 bases between the two germline ends. The CDR3 is 15 residues long. Per germline, CDR1 LGHNT and CDR2 FRNRAP. CDR3 nucleotides: TGTGCTAGTGGTTTGGTTGGGGGGGTGCATCAGCCCCAGCATTTT. It yields the protein CASGLVGGVHQPQHF.

The J gene is TRBJ2-3, the V gene TRBV29-1, with D possibly being TRBD2 (6 bases). Trimming left V 6 bases short and J 0 bases short, with 13 bases between. The germline V gene encodes CDR1 SQVTM and CDR2 ANQGSEA. This CDR3 has 14 residues. The CDR3 coding sequence is TGCAGCGTGGGGTCGGGGGAAAGCACAGATACGCAGTATTTT. Translated: CSVGSGESTDTQYF.

The gene calls are TRBV5-1 and TRBJ2-5; TRBD2 might be the D (5 bases). Germline V gene sequence: CDR1 SGHRS, CDR2 YFSETQ. The CDR3 is made up of 13 amino acids. V lost 0 bases and J lost 5, with 8 bases in between. The CDR3 protein is CASSLELVETQYF. The CDR3 region has the DNA TGCGCCAGCAGCTTGGAACTAGTCGAGACCCAGTACTTC.

This clone was picked up a small number of times. This rearrangement joins TRBV7-2 to TRBJ1-3, with 8 bases identical to TRBD1. J lost 4 bases, V lost 6 bases, and 2 bases had no gene match. Germline V gives CDR1 SGHTA, CDR2 FQGNSA. This CDR3 spans 13 amino acids. The CDR3 protein is CASRPGGGNTIYF. CDR3 coding DNA: TGTGCCAGCAGACCAGGGGGCGGAAACACCATATATTTT.

This clone has a single count. The V and J genes are TRBV29-1 and TRBJ2-2; 10 bases line up with TRBD2. CDR3 size: 15 residues. CDR1 and CDR2 from the germline V gene are SQVTM and ANQGSEA. With 5 bases clipped from V and 7 bases from J, the junction kept 10 bases outside the gene matches. The CDR3 region has the DNA TGCAGCGTTAAGCTCCTAGCGGGAGAGGGCGGGGAGCTGTTTTTT. Protein product: CSVKLLAGEGGELFF.

This clone was detected once. A junction boundary mismatches the germline segment, possibly from a read error. Other DNA sequences from this sample encode an identical CDR3 as well. This sequence joins TRBV4-2 and TRBJ2-7; 8 bases match TRBD2. The length of the CDR3 is 16 residues. The germline gives CDR1 LGHNA, CDR2 YNFKEQ. The CDR3 is CASSQDFASGSYEQYF. DNA for the CDR3: TGTGCCAGCAGCCAAGACTTCGCTAGCGGGTCCTACGAACAGTACTTC.

The V and J genes are TRBV28 and TRBJ1-2; D unclear. Trimming left V 2 bases short and J 6 bases short, with 10 bases between. CDR1 and CDR2 from the germline V gene are MDHEN and SYDVKM. This CDR3 has 13 residues. CDR3: CASSLVREDGYTF. The CDR3 nucleotides are TGTGCCAGCAGTTTAGTCCGGGAGGATGGCTACACCTTC.

The gene calls are TRBV28 and TRBJ1-5; 7 nucleotides match TRBD1. With 6 bases clipped from V and 3 bases from J, the junction kept 11 bases outside the gene matches. CDR3 size: 16 residues. Per the germline V gene, CDR1 is MDHEN and CDR2 is SYDVKM. The CDR3 DNA follows: TGTGCCAGCAGCCATGGGGGGACAGCGGTCAATCAGCCCCAGCATTTT. This encodes CASSHGGTAVNQPQHF.

J is TRBJ1-4 and V is TRBV5-3, with D tentatively TRBD1 (5 bases). TRBV5-3 is known as an ORF, though its function is uncertain. V lost 3 bases and J lost 7, with 16 bases in between. The CDR3 spans 15 residues. The CDR3: CARSCPGGWCEKLFF. The CDR3 DNA reads as TGTGCCAGAAGCTGCCCGGGGGGTTGGTGTGAAAAACTGTTTTTT.

V usage is TRBV6-5 and J usage is TRBJ2-7; 12 bases map to TRBD2. V lost 5 bases to trimming and J lost 2 bases; unmatched junction nucleotides: 4. In germline, CDR1 is MNHEY, CDR2 SVGAGI. The CDR3 has 15 amino acids. The CDR3 loop reads CASSQLAGGPYEQYF. The CDR3 DNA reads TGTGCCAGCAGTCAACTAGCGGGAGGTCCCTACGAGCAGTACTTC.

The gene calls are TRBV25-1 and TRBJ2-7; 7 nucleotides agree with TRBD1. The germline V gene has CDR1 MGHDK and CDR2 SYGVNS. Trimming at V came to 3 bases and at J to 3 bases, leaving 8 bases not matched to a gene. The CDR3 is made up of 15 amino acids. The DNA for the CDR3 is TGTGCCAGCAGTGACAGGGGGAGCGAGGACTACGAGCAGTACTTC. Its protein is CASSDRGSEDYEQYF.

Here the CDR3 reads CASSQDLDEQFF. CDR3 DNA sequence: TGTGCCAGCAGCCAAGATCTCGATGAGCAGTTCTTC. This sequence joins TRBV4-2 and TRBJ2-1; D gene uncertain. The V end was cut by 0 bases, the J end by 8 bases, with 5 bases between. The CDR3 runs 12 residues. CDR1 is LGHNA, CDR2 YNFKEQ, per germline.